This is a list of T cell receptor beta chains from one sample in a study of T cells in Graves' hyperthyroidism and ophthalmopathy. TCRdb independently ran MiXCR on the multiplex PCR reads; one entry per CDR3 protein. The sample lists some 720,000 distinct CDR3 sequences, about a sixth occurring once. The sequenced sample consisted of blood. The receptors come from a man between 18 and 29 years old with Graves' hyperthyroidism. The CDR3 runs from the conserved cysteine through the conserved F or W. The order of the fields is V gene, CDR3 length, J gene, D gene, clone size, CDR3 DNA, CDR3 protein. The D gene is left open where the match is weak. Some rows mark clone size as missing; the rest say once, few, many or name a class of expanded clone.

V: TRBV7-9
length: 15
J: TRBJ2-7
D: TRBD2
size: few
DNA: TGTGCCAGCAGCCCCCCTAGCGGGCACTCCTACGAGCAGTACTTC
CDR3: CASSPPSGHSYEQYF

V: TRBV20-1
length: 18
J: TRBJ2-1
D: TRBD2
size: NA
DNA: TGCAGTGCTAGAGATCGGCTAGCAGGACTAGCGGGAGGCGGTGAGCAGTTCTTC
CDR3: CSARDRLAGLAGGGEQFF

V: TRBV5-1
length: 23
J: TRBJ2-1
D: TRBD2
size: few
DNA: TGCGCCAGCAGCCAACCGGATAGCCCCACGGTCCGTTGGAGCGGGAGCTCCTACAATGAGCAGTTCTTC
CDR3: CASSQPDSPTVRWSGSSYNEQFF

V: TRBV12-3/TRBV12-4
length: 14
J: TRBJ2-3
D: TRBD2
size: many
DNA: TGTGCCAGCGGTAGCGGGAGGGTGACAGATACGCAGTATTTT
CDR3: CASGSGRVTDTQYF

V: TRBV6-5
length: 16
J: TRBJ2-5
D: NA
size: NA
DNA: TGTGCCAGCAGTTACCCGGGACTCTACGAGCAGGAGACCCAGTACTTC
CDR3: CASSYPGLYEQETQYF

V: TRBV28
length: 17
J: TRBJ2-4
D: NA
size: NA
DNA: TGTGCCAGCAGTCAACCCCCTCCTAATTTAGCCAAAAACATTCAGTACTTC
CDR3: CASSQPPPNLAKNIQYF

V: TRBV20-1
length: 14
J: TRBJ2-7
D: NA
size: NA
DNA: TGCAGTGCTAGAGATCTGGACGGGGACTACGAGCAGTACTTC
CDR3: CSARDLDGDYEQYF

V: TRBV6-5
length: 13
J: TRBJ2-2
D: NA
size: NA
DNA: TGTGCCAGCAGTTACTCAAAGACCGGGGAGCTGTTTTTT
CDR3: CASSYSKTGELFF

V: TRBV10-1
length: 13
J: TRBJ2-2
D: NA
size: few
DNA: TGCGCCAGCAGCCCATCAGGTCGCGGGGAGCTGTTTTTT
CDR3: CASSPSGRGELFF

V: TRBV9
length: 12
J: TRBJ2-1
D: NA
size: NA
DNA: TGTGCCAGCAGCCCCCGTGGCCTTGAGCAGTTCTTC
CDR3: CASSPRGLEQFF

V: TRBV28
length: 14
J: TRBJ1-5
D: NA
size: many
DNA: TGTGCCAGCAGACCTCAGGGTGGCAATCAGCCCCAGCATTTT
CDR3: CASRPQGGNQPQHF

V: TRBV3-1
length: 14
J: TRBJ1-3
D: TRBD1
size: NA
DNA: TGTGCCAGCAGCCAAGACAGGGGGCGCGGCACCATATATTTT
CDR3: CASSQDRGRGTIYF

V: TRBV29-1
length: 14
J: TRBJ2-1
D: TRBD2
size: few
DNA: TGCAGCGTTGGGGGCCGGCTAGCGGGTAATGAGCAGTTCTTC
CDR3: CSVGGRLAGNEQFF

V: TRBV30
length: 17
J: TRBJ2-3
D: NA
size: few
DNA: TGTGCCTGGAGTCCCCCGGGTTGGGGGTCTAGCACAGATACGCAGTATTTT
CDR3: CAWSPPGWGSSTDTQYF

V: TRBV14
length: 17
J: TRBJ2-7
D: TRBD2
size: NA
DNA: TGTGCCAGCAGCCAACTTCGTTCGGGACTAGCGGGAGACGAGCAGTACTTC
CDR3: CASSQLRSGLAGDEQYF

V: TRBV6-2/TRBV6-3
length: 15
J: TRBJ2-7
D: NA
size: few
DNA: TGTGCCAGCAGCTACGGCCCCCCAGGGTCCTACGAGCAGTACTTC
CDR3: CASSYGPPGSYEQYF

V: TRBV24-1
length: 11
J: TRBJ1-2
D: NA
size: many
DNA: TGTGCCACCAACCAGGGCTATGGCTACACCTTC
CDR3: CATNQGYGYTF

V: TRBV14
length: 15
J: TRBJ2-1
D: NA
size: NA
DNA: TGTGCCAGCAGCCAATGGGGCGGAACCTACAATGAGCAGTTCTTC
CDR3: CASSQWGGTYNEQFF

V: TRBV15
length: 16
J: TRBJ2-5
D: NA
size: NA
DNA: TGTGCCACCAGCAGAGAGGTGGGCAGGGGACAAGAGACCCAGTACTTC
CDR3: CATSREVGRGQETQYF

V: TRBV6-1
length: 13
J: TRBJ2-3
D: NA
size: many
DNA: TGTGCCAGCAGTGAAATCAACACAGATACGCAGTATTTT
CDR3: CASSEINTDTQYF

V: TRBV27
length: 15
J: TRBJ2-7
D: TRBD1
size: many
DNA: TGTGCCAGCAGTTCCGGGACAGGGCCCATCTACGAGCAGTACTTC
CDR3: CASSSGTGPIYEQYF

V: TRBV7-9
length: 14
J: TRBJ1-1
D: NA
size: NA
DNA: TGTGCCAGCAGCGCCGACAGGCGGAGCACTGAAGCTTTCTTT
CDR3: CASSADRRSTEAFF